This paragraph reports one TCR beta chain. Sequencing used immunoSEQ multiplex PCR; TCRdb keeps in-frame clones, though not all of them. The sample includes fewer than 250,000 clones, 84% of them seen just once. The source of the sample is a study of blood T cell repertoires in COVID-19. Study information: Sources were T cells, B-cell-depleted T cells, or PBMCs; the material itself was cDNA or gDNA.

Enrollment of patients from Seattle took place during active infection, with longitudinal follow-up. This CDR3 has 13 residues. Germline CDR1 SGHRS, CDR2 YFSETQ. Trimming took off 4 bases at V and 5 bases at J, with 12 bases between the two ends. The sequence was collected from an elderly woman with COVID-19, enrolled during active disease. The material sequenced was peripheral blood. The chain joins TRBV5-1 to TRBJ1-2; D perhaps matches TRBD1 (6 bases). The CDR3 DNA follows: TGCGCCAGCAGCCCCGGACAGATGTATGGCTACACCTTC. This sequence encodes CASSPGQMYGYTF.